The following is a T cell receptor (beta chain) sequence with its context. Among Cohort 3 donors, those recovered had two negative PCRs, clearance, or symptom resolution. This CDR3 is 14 amino acids long. The germline gives CDR1 MDHEN, CDR2 SYDVKM. V was trimmed by 2 bases and J by 4 bases, leaving 11 bases between them. This sample was taken from a study of blood T cell repertoires in COVID-19. On the study more broadly: Both acute and convalescent COVID-19 samples were obtained from the United States, Italy and Spain. T cells, B-cell-depleted T cells, or PBMCs provided the cDNA or gDNA that served as material.

Sequencing used immunoSEQ multiplex PCR; TCRdb keeps in-frame clones, though not all of them. The repertoire holds 450,000 to 600,000 clones, with roughly 87% as singletons. The V gene is TRBV28, the J gene TRBJ1-1; no clear D gene. The sample was PBMCs or T cells enriched from blood (not recorded which). The sequence came from a woman aged 18 to 35 who had recovered from COVID-19. The CDR3 bases are TGTGCCAGCAGTTTAATTTGGGCGAGCACTGAAGCTTTCTTT. Translating gives CASSLIWASTEAFF.